This T cell receptor beta chain comes out of a study of beta chain features in type 1 diabetes. CDR3 size: 17 residues. The germline V gene has CDR1 SEHNR and CDR2 FQNEAQ (reference sequence). The J segment lost 2 bases and the V segment lost 4 bases, leaving 11 bases of the junction unmatched. The entirety of the isolated RNA underwent reverse transcription, so expressed TCRB transcripts were sequenced. Here immunoSEQ multiplex PCR was the method, and the copy in TCRdb shows in-frame clones only, minus some. The sample yields about 47,000 clones, roughly 47% seen once. Points from the study as a whole: TCRB CDR3 length was moderately but significantly reduced in all four CD4+ subsets of Type 1 diabetes patients.

This clone turned up a few times. Its antigen is unidentified. The sequenced material came from stem cell memory CD4+ T cells from blood. This chain connects TRBV7-9 to TRBJ2-5; 9 bases line up with TRBD2. The clonotype comes from a man younger than 45 with type 1 diabetes. CDR3 protein: CASSSWASGDLQETQYF. CDR3 DNA sequence: TGTGCCAGCAGCTCCTGGGCTAGCGGGGATCTACAAGAGACCCAGTACTTC.